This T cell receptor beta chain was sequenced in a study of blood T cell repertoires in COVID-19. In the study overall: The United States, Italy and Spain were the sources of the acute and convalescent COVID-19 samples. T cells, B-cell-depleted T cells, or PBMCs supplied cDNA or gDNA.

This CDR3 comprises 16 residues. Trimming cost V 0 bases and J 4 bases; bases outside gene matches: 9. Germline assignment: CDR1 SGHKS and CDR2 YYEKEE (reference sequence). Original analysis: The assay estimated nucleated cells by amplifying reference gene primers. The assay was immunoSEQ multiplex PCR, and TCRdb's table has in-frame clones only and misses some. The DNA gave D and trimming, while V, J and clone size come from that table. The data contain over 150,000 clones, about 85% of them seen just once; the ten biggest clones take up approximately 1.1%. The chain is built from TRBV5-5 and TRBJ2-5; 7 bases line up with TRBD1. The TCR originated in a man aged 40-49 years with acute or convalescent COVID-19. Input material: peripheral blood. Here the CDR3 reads CASSLDRGWSGETQYF. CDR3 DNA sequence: TGTGCCAGCAGCTTGGACAGGGGATGGAGTGGAGAGACCCAGTACTTC.